The clone carrying this T cell receptor (beta chain) was counted ten times or more. Germline lookup yields CDR1 MGHRA and CDR2 YSYEKL. This CDR3 is 18 amino acids long. V lost 3 bases, J lost 0 bases, and 12 bases stayed unmatched. Genomic DNA provided the template from which TCR beta VDJ and CDR3 profiles were obtained. TCRdb reprocessed the reads via MiXCR and lists one record per CDR3 protein. There are approximately 300,000 distinct CDR3 sequences in the sample; 45% to 65% occur only once, and under 1.5% lies in the top ten. Patients who underwent sequencing had shown CD8+CD57+ cell expansion by flow cytometry. With no exception, the patients had severe acquired aplastic anemia. This record belongs to a study of CD8+CD57+ T cells in acquired aplastic anemia. Overall study context: Sorting CD4+ and CD8+ cells gave DNA averaging approximately 3 ug.

This sequence joins TRBV4-1 and TRBJ1-1; 8 bases are a match to TRBD1. The sequencing sample was made of sorted CD4+, CD8+, or CD8+CD57+ T cells (not recorded which) from PBMCs. The receptor comes from a human donor with aplastic anemia. CDR3 in amino acids: CASSQRETGGIMNTEAFF. The CDR3 nucleotides read TGCGCCAGCAGCCAGCGGGAAACAGGGGGGATCATGAACACTGAAGCTTTCTTT.